The present TCR beta chain was sequenced within a study of T cell responses to AZD1222 COVID-19 vaccine. V was pared by 2 bases and J by 1 base, with 12 bases between. Looked up from germline, CDR1 is SGHVS and CDR2 is FQNEAQ. The CDR3 is made up of 16 amino acids. The table came from immunoSEQ multiplex PCR; TCRdb's copy has only in-frame clones and leaves some out. The table has roughly 150,000 clones, 90% to 95% seen once. The receptor's source is an adult in good health. This chain connects TRBV7-8 to TRBJ1-5, with unresolved D. The sample was peripheral blood, taken on day 0 of AZD1222 vaccination. CDR3 DNA: TGTGCCAGCAGCTTATACTGGTCTCTAAGCAATCAGCCCCAGCATTTT. Amino acids: CASSLYWSLSNQPQHF.